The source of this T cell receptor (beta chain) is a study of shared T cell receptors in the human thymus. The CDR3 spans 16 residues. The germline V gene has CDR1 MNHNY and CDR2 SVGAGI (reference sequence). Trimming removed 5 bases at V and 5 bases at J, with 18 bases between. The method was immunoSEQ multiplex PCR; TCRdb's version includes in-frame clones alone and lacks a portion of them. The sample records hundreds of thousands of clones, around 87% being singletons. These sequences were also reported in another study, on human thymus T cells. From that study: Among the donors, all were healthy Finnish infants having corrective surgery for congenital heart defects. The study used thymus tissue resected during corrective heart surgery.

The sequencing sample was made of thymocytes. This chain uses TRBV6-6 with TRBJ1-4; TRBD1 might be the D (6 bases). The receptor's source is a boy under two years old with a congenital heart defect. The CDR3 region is CASSPRGDKWNEKLFF. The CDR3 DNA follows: TGTGCCAGCAGTCCGAGAGGGGACAAGTGGAATGAAAAACTGTTTTTT.